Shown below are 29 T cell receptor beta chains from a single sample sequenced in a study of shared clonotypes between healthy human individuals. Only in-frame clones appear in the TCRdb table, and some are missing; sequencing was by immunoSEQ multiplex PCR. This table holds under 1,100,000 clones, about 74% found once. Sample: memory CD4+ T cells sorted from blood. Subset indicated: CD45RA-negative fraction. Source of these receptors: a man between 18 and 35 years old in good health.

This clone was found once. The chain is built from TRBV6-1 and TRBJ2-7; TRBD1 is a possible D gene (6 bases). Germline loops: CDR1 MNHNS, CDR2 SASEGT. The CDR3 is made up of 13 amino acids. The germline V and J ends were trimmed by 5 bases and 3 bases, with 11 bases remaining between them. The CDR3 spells CASSRDNFYEQYF. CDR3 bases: TGTGCCAGCAGTAGGGACAACTTCTACGAGCAGTACTTC.

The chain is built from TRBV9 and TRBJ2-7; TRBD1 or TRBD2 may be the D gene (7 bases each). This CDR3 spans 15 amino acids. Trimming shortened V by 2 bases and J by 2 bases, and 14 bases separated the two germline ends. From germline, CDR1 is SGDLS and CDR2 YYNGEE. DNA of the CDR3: TGTGCCAGCAGCGTGGGAGGGGGCTACACCTACGAGCAGTACTTC. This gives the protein CASSVGGGYTYEQYF.

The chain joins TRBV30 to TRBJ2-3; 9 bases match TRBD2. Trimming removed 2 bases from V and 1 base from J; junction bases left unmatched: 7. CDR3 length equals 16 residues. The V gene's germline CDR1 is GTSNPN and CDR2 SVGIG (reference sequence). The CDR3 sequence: CAWSLKRGARTDTQYF. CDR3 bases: TGTGCCTGGAGTTTGAAGCGGGGGGCCCGCACAGATACGCAGTATTTT.

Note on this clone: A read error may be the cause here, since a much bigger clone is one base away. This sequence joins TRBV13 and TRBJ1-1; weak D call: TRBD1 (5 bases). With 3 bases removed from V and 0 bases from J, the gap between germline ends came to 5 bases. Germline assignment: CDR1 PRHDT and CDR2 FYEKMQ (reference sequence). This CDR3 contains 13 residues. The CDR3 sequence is CASSLGLNTEAFF. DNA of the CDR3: TGTGCCAGCAGCTTGGGGCTGAACACTGAAGCTTTCTTT.

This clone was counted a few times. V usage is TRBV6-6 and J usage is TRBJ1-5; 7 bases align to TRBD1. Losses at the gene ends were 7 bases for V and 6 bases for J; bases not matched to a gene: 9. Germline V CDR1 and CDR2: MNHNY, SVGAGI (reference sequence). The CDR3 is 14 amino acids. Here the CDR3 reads CASTQGGRGQPQHF. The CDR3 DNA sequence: TGTGCCAGCACCCAGGGGGGTCGGGGTCAGCCCCAGCATTTT.

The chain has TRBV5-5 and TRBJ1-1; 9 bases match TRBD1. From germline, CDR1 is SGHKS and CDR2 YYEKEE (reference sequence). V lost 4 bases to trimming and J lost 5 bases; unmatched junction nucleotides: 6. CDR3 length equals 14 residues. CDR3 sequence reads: CASSEDRGRTEAFF. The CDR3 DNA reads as TGTGCCAGCAGCGAGGACAGGGGACGTACTGAAGCTTTCTTT.

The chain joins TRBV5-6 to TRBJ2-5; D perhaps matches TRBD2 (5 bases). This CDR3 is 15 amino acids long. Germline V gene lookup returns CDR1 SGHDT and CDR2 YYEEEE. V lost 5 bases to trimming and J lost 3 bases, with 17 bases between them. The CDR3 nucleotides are TGTGCCAGCAGTTGGAACACCGGGGTCAAAGAGACCCAGTACTTC. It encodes CASSWNTGVKETQYF. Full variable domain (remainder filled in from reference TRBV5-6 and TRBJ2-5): DAGVTQSPTHLIKTRGQQVTLRCSPKSGHDTVSWYQQALGQGPQFIFQYYEEEERQRGNFPDRFSGHQFPNYSSELNVNALLLGDSALYLCASSWNTGVKETQYFGPGTRLLVL.

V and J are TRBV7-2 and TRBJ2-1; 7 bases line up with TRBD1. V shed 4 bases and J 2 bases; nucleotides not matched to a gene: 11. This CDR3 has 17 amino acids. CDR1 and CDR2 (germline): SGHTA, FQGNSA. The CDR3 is CASSSRPGTATYNEQFF. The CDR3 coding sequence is TGTGCCAGCAGCTCCCGACCTGGGACAGCAACCTACAATGAGCAGTTCTTC. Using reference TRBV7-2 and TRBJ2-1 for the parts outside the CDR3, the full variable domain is GAGVSQSPSNKVTEKGKDVELRCDPISGHTALYWYRQSLGQGLEFLIYFQGNSAPDKSGLPSDRFSAERTGGSVSTLTIQRTQQEDSAVYLCASSSRPGTATYNEQFFGPGTRLTVL.

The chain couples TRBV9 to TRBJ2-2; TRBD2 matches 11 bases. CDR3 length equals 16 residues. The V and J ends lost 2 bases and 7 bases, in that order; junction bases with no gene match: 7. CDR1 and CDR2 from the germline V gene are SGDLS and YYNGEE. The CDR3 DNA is TGTGCCAGCAGCGTTAGCGGGGGGGCCAGGTACGGGGAGCTGTTTTTT. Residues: CASSVSGGARYGELFF.

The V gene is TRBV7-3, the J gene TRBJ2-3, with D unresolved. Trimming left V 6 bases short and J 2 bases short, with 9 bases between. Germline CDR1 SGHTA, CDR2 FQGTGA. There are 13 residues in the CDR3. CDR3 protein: CASSPTLTDTQYF. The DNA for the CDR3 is TGTGCCAGCAGTCCAACCCTCACAGATACGCAGTATTTT.

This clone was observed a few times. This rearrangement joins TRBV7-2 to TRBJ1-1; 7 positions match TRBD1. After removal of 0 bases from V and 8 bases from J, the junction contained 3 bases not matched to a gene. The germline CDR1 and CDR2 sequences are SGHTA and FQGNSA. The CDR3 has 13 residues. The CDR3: CASSLAGTAEAFF. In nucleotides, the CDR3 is TGTGCCAGCAGCTTAGCGGGGACAGCCGAAGCTTTCTTT.

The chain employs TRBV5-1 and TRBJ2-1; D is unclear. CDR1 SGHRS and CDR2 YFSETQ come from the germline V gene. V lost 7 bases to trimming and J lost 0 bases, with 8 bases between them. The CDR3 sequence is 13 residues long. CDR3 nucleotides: TGCGCCAGCTTCGGTAGCTCCTACAATGAGCAGTTCTTC. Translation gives CASFGSSYNEQFF.

CDR3 in amino acids: CASSVEGSGNTIYF. CDR3 DNA: TGTGCCAGCAGCGTAGAAGGATCTGGAAACACCATATATTTT. This chain uses TRBV9 with TRBJ1-3; D unresolved. The germline V and J ends were trimmed by 0 bases and 1 base, with 5 bases remaining between them. This CDR3 is built from 14 residues. The germline V gene has CDR1 SGDLS and CDR2 YYNGEE.

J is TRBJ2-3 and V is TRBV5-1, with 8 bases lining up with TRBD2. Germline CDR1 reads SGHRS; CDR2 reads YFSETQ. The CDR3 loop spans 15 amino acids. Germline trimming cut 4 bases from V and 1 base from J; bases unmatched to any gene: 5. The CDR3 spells CASSISGAGTDTQYF. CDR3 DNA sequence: TGCGCCAGCAGCATTAGCGGGGCGGGCACAGATACGCAGTATTTT.

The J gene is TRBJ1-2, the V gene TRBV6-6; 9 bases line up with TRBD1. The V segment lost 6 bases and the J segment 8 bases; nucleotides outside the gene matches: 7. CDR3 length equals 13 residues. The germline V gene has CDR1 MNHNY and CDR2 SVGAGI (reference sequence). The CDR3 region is CASRTGTGYGYTF. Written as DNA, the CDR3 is TGTGCCAGCAGAACCGGGACAGGGTACGGCTACACCTTC.

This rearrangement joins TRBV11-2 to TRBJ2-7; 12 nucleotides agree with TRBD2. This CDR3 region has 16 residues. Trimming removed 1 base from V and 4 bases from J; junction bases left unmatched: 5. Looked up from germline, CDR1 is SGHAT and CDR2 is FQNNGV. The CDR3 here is CASSLGGTSGRYEQYF. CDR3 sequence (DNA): TGTGCCAGCAGCTTAGGTGGCACTAGCGGGAGGTACGAGCAGTACTTC.

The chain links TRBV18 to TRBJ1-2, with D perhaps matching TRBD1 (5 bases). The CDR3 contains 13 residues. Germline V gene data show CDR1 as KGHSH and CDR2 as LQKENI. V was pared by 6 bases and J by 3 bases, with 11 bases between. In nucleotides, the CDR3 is TGTGCCAGCTCCGGGGGTGGAGACTATGGCTACACCTTC. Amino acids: CASSGGGDYGYTF.

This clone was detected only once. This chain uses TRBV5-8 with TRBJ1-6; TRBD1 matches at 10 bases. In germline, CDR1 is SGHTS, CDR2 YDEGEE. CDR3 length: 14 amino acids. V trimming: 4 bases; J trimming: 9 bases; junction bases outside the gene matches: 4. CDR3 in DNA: TGTGCCAGCAGCCCCGGGACAGGGGCTTCACCCCTCCACTTT. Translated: CASSPGTGASPLHF.

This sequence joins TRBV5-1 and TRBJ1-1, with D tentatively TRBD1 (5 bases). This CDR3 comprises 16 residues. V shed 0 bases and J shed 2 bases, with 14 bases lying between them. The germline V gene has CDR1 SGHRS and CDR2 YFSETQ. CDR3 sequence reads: CASSLAAGGINTEAFF. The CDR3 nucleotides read TGCGCCAGCAGCTTGGCGGCCGGGGGAATTAACACTGAAGCTTTCTTT. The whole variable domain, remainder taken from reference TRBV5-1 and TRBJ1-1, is KAGVTQTPRYLIKTRGQQVTLSCSPISGHRSVSWYQQTPGQGLQFLFEYFSETQRNKGNFPGRFSGRQFSNSRSEMNVSTLELGDSALYLCASSLAAGGINTEAFFGQGTRLTVV.

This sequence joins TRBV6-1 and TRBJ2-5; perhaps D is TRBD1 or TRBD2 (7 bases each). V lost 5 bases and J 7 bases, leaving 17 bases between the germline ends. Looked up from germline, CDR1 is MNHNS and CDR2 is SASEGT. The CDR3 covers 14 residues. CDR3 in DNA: TGTGCCAGCAGTTGGGAGGGGGCGCTGGGGACCCAGTACTTC. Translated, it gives CASSWEGALGTQYF.

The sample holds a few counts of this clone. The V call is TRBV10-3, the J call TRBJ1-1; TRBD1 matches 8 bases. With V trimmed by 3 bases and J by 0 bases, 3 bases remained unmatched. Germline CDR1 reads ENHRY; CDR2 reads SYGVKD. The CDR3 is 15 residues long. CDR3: CAISDTGGLNTEAFF. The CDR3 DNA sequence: TGTGCCATCAGTGATACAGGGGGATTGAACACTGAAGCTTTCTTT.

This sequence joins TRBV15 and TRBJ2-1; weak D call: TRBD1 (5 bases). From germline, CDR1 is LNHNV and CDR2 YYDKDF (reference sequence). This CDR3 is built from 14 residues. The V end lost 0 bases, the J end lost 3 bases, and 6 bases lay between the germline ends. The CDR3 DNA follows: TGTGCCACCAGCAGAGATAGGGGCTACAATGAGCAGTTCTTC. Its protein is CATSRDRGYNEQFF.

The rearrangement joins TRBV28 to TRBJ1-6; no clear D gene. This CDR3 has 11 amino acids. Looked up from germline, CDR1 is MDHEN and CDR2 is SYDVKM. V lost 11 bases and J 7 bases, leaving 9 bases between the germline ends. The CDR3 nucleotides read TGTGCCGTTGGTGGGAATTCACCCCTCCACTTT. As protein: CAVGGNSPLHF.

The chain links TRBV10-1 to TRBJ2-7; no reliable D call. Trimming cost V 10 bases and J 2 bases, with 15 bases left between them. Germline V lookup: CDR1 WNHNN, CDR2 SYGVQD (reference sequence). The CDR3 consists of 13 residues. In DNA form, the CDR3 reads TGCGCCACTCGCGGCAGGCCTGCCTACGAGCAGTACTTC. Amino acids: CATRGRPAYEQYF.

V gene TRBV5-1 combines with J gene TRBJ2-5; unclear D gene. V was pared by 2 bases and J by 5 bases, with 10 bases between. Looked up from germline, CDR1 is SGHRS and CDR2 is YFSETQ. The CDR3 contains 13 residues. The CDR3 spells CASSLPPTETQYF. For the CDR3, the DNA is TGCGCCAGCAGCTTACCTCCTACGGAGACCCAGTACTTC. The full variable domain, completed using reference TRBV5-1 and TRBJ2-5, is KAGVTQTPRYLIKTRGQQVTLSCSPISGHRSVSWYQQTPGQGLQFLFEYFSETQRNKGNFPGRFSGRQFSNSRSEMNVSTLELGDSALYLCASSLPPTETQYFGPGTRLLVL.

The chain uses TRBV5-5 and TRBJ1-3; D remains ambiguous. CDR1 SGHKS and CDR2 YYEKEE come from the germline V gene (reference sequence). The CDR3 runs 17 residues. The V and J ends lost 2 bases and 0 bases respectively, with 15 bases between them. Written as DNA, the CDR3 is TGTGCCAGCAGCTTCGAGGGTTTCTCGAGCTCTGGAAACACCATATATTTT. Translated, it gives CASSFEGFSSSGNTIYF.

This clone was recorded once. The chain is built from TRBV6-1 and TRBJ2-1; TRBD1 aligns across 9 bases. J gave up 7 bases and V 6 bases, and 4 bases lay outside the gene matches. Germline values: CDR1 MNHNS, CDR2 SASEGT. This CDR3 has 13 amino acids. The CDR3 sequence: CASRAQGANEQFF. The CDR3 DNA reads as TGTGCCAGCAGGGCACAGGGGGCAAATGAGCAGTTCTTC.

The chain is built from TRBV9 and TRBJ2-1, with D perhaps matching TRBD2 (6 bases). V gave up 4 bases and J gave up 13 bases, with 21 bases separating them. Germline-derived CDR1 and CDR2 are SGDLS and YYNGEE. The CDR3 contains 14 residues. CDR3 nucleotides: TGTGCCAGCAGCTCCAGACTAGGAGGGGTGGGTCAGTTCTTC. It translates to CASSSRLGGVGQFF.

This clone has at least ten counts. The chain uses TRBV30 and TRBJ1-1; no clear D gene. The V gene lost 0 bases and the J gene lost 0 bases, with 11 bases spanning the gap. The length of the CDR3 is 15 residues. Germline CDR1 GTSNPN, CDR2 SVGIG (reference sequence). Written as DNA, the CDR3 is TGTGCCTGGAGTGTCTTTGGCAGATTGAACACTGAAGCTTTCTTT. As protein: CAWSVFGRLNTEAFF.